This TCR beta chain stems from a study of OX40 agonist ivuxolimab in advanced cancers. In the study overall: Subjects had a mean age of roughly 57 years, with a range of 23 to 79; less than 90% were male. Study outcomes and limitations: Circulating CD4+ and CD8+ T cells showed clonal expansion by week 6 at 0.1 to 3.0 mg/kg. Among some nonresponders, normalized T-cell clonal expansion was also low. Antigens targeted by the expanded peripheral T cells were not determined.

Looked up from germline, CDR1 is MNHNS and CDR2 is SASEGT. Trimming stripped 8 bases from V and 2 bases from J, with 16 bases between. The CDR3 sequence is 15 residues long. Concerning this clone itself: Its antigen is not identified.

Produced via immunoSEQ multiplex PCR; TCRdb's table is partial and in-frame only. This sample has about 59,000 clones, with approximately 87% found just once. The TCR originated in an adult with an advanced solid tumor such as melanoma, head and neck, liver or kidney cancer. The specimen was CD4+ or CD8+ T cells sorted from blood, collected in a trial of the OX40 agonist ivuxolimab. This chain joins TRBV6-1 and TRBJ2-1; D not certain. CDR3 residues: CASSRAFGAYNEQFF. In DNA, the CDR3 is TGTGCCAGCTCTCGGGCTTTTGGGGCCTACAATGAGCAGTTCTTC.